This T cell receptor (beta chain) was documented in a study of blood T cell repertoires in COVID-19. Overall study: Some COVID-19 samples were acute and others convalescent; all came from the United States, Italy and Spain.

V lost 6 bases and J lost 0; bases outside the gene matches: 10. Looked up from germline, CDR1 is LNHDA and CDR2 is SQIVND (reference sequence). This CDR3 has 19 residues. The protocol was immunoSEQ multiplex PCR, while the TCRdb copy is restricted to in-frame clones and leaves out a portion. The sample includes over 30,000 clones, 80% to 90% of them seen just once. The chain combines TRBV19 with TRBJ1-6, with TRBD1 matching 11 bases. This clonotype was obtained from an older woman with active COVID-19. Material: peripheral blood. The CDR3 DNA is TGTGCCAGTAGCGGACAGGGGGCAAGTAGGCGCTCCTATAATTCACCCCTCCACTTT. This codes for CASSGQGASRRSYNSPLHF.